This entry lists 7 T cell receptor beta chains sequenced from one sample in a study of cytomegalovirus exposure and HLA in healthy donors. Vbeta (60) and Jbeta (13) primers were used in the PCR. Clones were read by immunoSEQ multiplex PCR, and TCRdb kept only the in-frame ones, dropping some. Counted here are about 170,000 clones, roughly three quarters occurring once; the ten biggest clones make up about 2.3%. Sequencing was carried out using PBMCs. The source is a woman between 50 and 59 years old in good health and CMV-seronegative.

A few counts support this clone. The chain recombines TRBV7-2 with TRBJ1-2; 9 positions agree with TRBD1. J gave up 8 bases and V 5 bases, and 12 bases lay outside the gene matches. The CDR3 loop spans 15 amino acids. Germline V gene sequence: CDR1 SGHTA, CDR2 FQGNSA. CDR3 sequence (DNA): TGTGCCAGCAGCCCGAGGACAGGGGACCCTATCGGCTACACCTTC. This gives the protein CASSPRTGDPIGYTF.

The chain carries TRBV7-2 and TRBJ1-6, with no clear D. Trimming shortened V by 0 bases and J by 6 bases, and 6 bases separated the two germline ends. The CDR3 runs to 14 residues. The V gene's germline CDR1 is SGHTA and CDR2 FQGNSA. This CDR3 reads CASSLAAGNSPLHF. As DNA, the CDR3 is TGTGCCAGCAGCTTAGCGGCGGGTAATTCACCCCTCCACTTT. Drawing the rest from reference TRBV7-2 and TRBJ1-6, the complete variable domain is GAGVSQSPSNKVTEKGKDVELRCDPISGHTALYWYRQSLGQGLEFLIYFQGNSAPDKSGLPSDRFSAERTGGSVSTLTIQRTQQEDSAVYLCASSLAAGNSPLHFGNGTRLTVT.

The rearrangement links TRBV11-3 to TRBJ2-7, with 8 nucleotides matching TRBD2. Losses at the gene ends were 5 bases for V and 5 bases for J; bases not matched to a gene: 5. Germline V gene lookup returns CDR1 SGHNT and CDR2 YENEEA. The CDR3 covers 13 residues. The CDR3 sequence is CASSPGGVHEQYF. The CDR3 coding sequence is TGTGCCAGCAGCCCCGGGGGGGTCCACGAGCAGTACTTC.

The V gene is TRBV5-1, the J gene TRBJ1-6, with D possibly matching TRBD1 (6 bases). Germline CDR1 and CDR2: SGHRS and YFSETQ. CDR3 length equals 14 residues. V lost 4 bases and J 6 bases, leaving 11 bases between the germline ends. Written as DNA, the CDR3 is TGCGCCAGCAGCCCAGGGACATTTAATTCACCCCTCCACTTT. It encodes CASSPGTFNSPLHF. The whole variable domain, remainder taken from reference TRBV5-1 and TRBJ1-6, is KAGVTQTPRYLIKTRGQQVTLSCSPISGHRSVSWYQQTPGQGLQFLFEYFSETQRNKGNFPGRFSGRQFSNSRSEMNVSTLELGDSALYLCASSPGTFNSPLHFGNGTRLTVT.

This chain connects TRBV29-1 to TRBJ1-1; 9 bases fit TRBD1. V trimming: 7 bases; J trimming: 6 bases; junction bases outside the gene matches: 9. The CDR3 has 13 residues. Germline lookup yields CDR1 SQVTM and CDR2 ANQGSEA. The CDR3 loop reads CSARTGVIAEAFF. The CDR3, as DNA: TGCAGCGCACGGACAGGGGTAATCGCTGAAGCTTTCTTT.

This chain links TRBV5-1 with TRBJ2-2; TRBD1 agrees at 8 bases. The CDR3 has 14 residues. The germline gives CDR1 SGHRS, CDR2 YFSETQ. V shed 1 base, J shed 6 bases, and the junction held 2 bases outside the gene matches. DNA for the CDR3: TGCGCCAGCAGCTTGACAGGGGGGCCCGGGGAGCTGTTTTTT. Its translation: CASSLTGGPGELFF.

The chain carries TRBV19 and TRBJ1-2; D might be TRBD1 (6 bases). Germline CDR1 is LNHDA and CDR2 is SQIVND (reference sequence). The CDR3 is 15 amino acids. V lost 8 bases and J 5 bases, leaving 21 bases between the germline ends. The CDR3 reads CASSGNRVSSYGYTF. The CDR3 DNA reads TGTGCCAGTTCGGGGAACAGGGTCTCCTCATATGGCTACACCTTC.